Presented here are 9 T cell receptor beta chains from one specimen sequenced in a study of blood T cell repertoires in COVID-19. Measured with immunoSEQ multiplex PCR; TCRdb has only the in-frame clones, and not every one. There are around 150,000 clones in the sample; roughly 80% occur only once, and roughly 20% lies in the top ten. Input material: peripheral blood. The source of these receptors is a woman at least 80 years old with acute or convalescent COVID-19.

This clone was recorded many times. V is TRBV28 and J is TRBJ2-7, with TRBD1 identical over 10 bases. This CDR3 comprises 15 residues. V was pared by 7 bases and J by 3 bases, with 9 bases of the junction left unmatched. Germline loops: CDR1 MDHEN, CDR2 SYDVKM. The CDR3 DNA reads TGTGCCAGCACCGTAGCCGGGACAGGGGACTACGAGCAGTACTTC. Amino acids: CASTVAGTGDYEQYF.

The rearrangement links TRBV19 to TRBJ1-1; 8 bases are a match to TRBD1. V lost 5 bases, J lost 11 bases, and 10 bases stayed unmatched. Germline V gene sequence: CDR1 LNHDA, CDR2 SQIVND (reference sequence). The length of the CDR3 is 13 residues. The CDR3 DNA is TGTGCCAGTAGTCCAGGACAGGGAGTTGGGGCTTTCTTT. Its protein product is CASSPGQGVGAFF.

V usage is TRBV6-5 and J usage is TRBJ2-2; D not resolved. The CDR3 is 12 amino acids. The germline gives CDR1 MNHEY, CDR2 SVGAGI. The germline V and J ends were trimmed by 9 bases and 5 bases, with 10 bases remaining between them. CDR3 loop: CASSTRTGELFF. The CDR3 nucleotides read TGTGCCAGTTCTACGCGGACCGGGGAGCTGTTTTTT.

The V call is TRBV27, the J call TRBJ1-2; the D gene is possibly TRBD1 (5 bases). V gave up 6 bases and J gave up 3 bases, with 17 bases separating them. The CDR3 has 15 amino acids. The germline V gene has CDR1 MNHEY and CDR2 SMNVEV (reference sequence). CDR3: CASRNSGKSYYGYTF. In DNA form, the CDR3 reads TGTGCCAGCAGAAATTCAGGGAAATCGTACTATGGCTACACCTTC.

V gene TRBV7-8 combines with J gene TRBJ1-5; 9 positions agree with TRBD1. Looked up from germline, CDR1 is SGHVS and CDR2 is FQNEAQ. The CDR3 contains 16 residues. Trimming cost V 5 bases and J 4 bases; bases outside gene matches: 9. CDR3 in amino acids: CASSPRFGTGNQPQHF. The DNA for the CDR3 is TGTGCCAGCAGCCCCCGGTTTGGGACAGGGAATCAGCCCCAGCATTTT.

The chain carries TRBV12-3 or TRBV12-4 and TRBJ1-2; D call uncertain. Trimming took off 3 bases at V and 2 bases at J, with 7 bases between the two ends. The CDR3 consists of 13 residues. CDR3 sequence reads: CASSFGHNYGYTF. As DNA, the CDR3 is TGTGCCAGCAGTTTTGGGCACAACTATGGCTACACCTTC.

J is TRBJ2-2 and V is TRBV19; TRBD2 is a possible D gene (6 bases). Germline lookup yields CDR1 LNHDA and CDR2 SQIVND (reference sequence). This CDR3 region has 15 residues. Trimming removed 7 bases at V and 5 bases at J, with 17 bases between. The DNA for the CDR3 is TGTGCCAGTACCGGAGGGCTGTCTTGGACCGGGGAGCTGTTTTTT. Translating it yields CASTGGLSWTGELFF.

The chain carries TRBV15 and TRBJ1-5; D remains ambiguous. Germline values: CDR1 LNHNV, CDR2 YYDKDF (reference sequence). This CDR3 has 13 amino acids. The ends were cut back, 8 bases at V and 3 bases at J, with 11 bases in the middle. The CDR3 coding sequence is TGTGCCACCTCTACGGGGTTCAATCAGCCCCAGCATTTT. As protein: CATSTGFNQPQHF.

The table lists this clone with a count of one. The rearrangement joins TRBV20-1 to TRBJ1-2; the match to TRBD1 covers 7 bases. CDR1 and CDR2 from the germline V gene are DFQATT and SNEGSKA (reference sequence). With 6 bases clipped from V and 7 bases from J, the junction kept 5 bases outside the gene matches. The CDR3 runs to 11 residues. The CDR3 loop is CSAGDRAGYTF. CDR3 sequence (DNA): TGCAGTGCCGGCGACAGGGCTGGCTACACCTTC.